This T cell receptor beta chain was documented in a study of early T cells in non-severe SARS-CoV-2 infection. This clonotype showed up just a few times. TCRdb redid the calling of the 5' RACE reads with MiXCR, one entry per CDR3 protein. The sample has some 100,000 distinct CDR3 sequences; around 15% are singletons. The germline V gene has CDR1 MNHNS and CDR2 SASEGT. Trimming shortened V by 6 bases and J by 11 bases, and 19 bases separated the two germline ends. The CDR3 length is 13 residues. The chain joins TRBV6-1 to TRBJ1-1; D is undetermined. The material sequenced was whole blood. The clonotype was recovered from an adult who was a healthcare worker with PCR-confirmed SARS-CoV-2 infection or an uninfected control (not recorded which). CDR3 sequence reads: CASSERDLGLAFF. As DNA, the CDR3 is TGTGCCAGCAGCGAAAGGGATCTTGGCTTGGCTTTCTTT.